Reported below is one T cell receptor (beta chain). Its antigen is not identified. This specimen belongs to a study of T cell clones after liver transplantation. The overall study: At least one year of complete immunosuppression withdrawal without enzymes over twice normal defined tolerance.

Deletions cut 8 bases from V and 1 base from J, with 17 bases between. The germline CDR1 and CDR2 sequences are KGHSH and LQKENI. The length of the CDR3 is 15 residues. The table came from immunoSEQ multiplex PCR; TCRdb's copy has only in-frame clones and leaves some out. Altogether 5,600 or so clones are present, roughly 30% being singletons, with the ten largest covering under 5.5%. General study results and limits: Donor-reactive sequences fell more than third party-reactive ones, suggesting partial deletion.

Sequencing of dividing CFSE-low cells from the MLR defined alloreactive TCRbeta sequences. V is TRBV18 and J is TRBJ1-1, with D maybe TRBD1 (5 bases). The sample consisted of CD4+ T cells from cultured PBMCs. This clonotype was obtained from a human patient who received a liver transplant. The graft donor may account for some of the T cells. The CDR3 spells CASRRRTGPNTEAFF. The CDR3 DNA sequence: TGTGCCAGCCGCCGGAGGACGGGGCCGAACACTGAAGCTTTCTTT.